What follows are 20 T cell receptor beta chains derived from one specimen sequenced in a study of metastatic and nonmetastatic thyroid tumors. TCRdb re-called the PCR reads with MiXCR. The table records over 11,000 clones, under 25% of them present only once. Nobody among the patients had been given any treatment before thyroid surgery. Sequencing used blood. Every receptor here comes from a female donor with papillary thyroid cancer or a benign thyroid nodule (not recorded which). Some clones in this sample may be carry-over from other donors' samples.

The sample holds many counts of this clone. The chain uses TRBV18 and TRBJ2-3, with TRBD2 identical over 11 bases. The CDR3 is 14 amino acids. The V and J ends lost 3 bases and 6 bases, in that order; junction bases with no gene match: 2. Germline lookup yields CDR1 KGHSH and CDR2 LQKENI. The CDR3 bases are TGTGCCAGCTCACCCGCTAGCGGGAGGGATACGCAGTATTTT. Encoded protein: CASSPASGRDTQYF.

This clone has ten or more counts. The V and J genes are TRBV7-2 and TRBJ2-1; TRBD2 agrees at 9 bases. The CDR3 contains 19 residues. Germline assignment: CDR1 SGHTA and CDR2 FQGNSA. V shed 3 bases, J shed 5 bases, and the junction held 17 bases outside the gene matches. The CDR3 bases are TGTGCCAGCAGCTTCCGTCAACCCTATCTAGCGGGACTAAACAATGAGCAGTTCTTC. It translates to CASSFRQPYLAGLNNEQFF.

By share, this clone counts as medium-sized. The V gene is TRBV28, the J gene TRBJ2-1; 14 nucleotides line up with TRBD2. V trimming: 8 bases; J trimming: 6 bases; junction bases outside the gene matches: 6. Germline V gene lookup returns CDR1 MDHEN and CDR2 SYDVKM. There are 15 residues in the CDR3. This CDR3 is CASGRLAGGVNEQFF. The CDR3 nucleotides are TGTGCCAGCGGCCGACTAGCGGGGGGGGTCAATGAGCAGTTCTTC.

This clone was counted at least ten times. The identical CDR3 is also encoded by other nucleotide sequences in the sample. The chain combines TRBV2 with TRBJ1-2; 8 bases are a match to TRBD1. The CDR3 length is 15 residues. The germline V gene encodes CDR1 SNHLY and CDR2 FYNNEI. V trimming: 3 bases; J trimming: 11 bases; junction bases outside the gene matches: 14. The CDR3 protein is CASSDGQGGLSGYTF. In DNA form, the CDR3 reads TGTGCCAGCAGTGATGGACAGGGCGGCCTCTCCGGTTACACCTTC. Supplemented by reference TRBV2 and TRBJ1-2, the full variable domain reads EPEVTQTPSHQVTQMGQEVILRCVPISNHLYFYWYRQILGQKVEFLVSFYNNEISEKSEIFDDQFSVERPDGSNFTLKIRSTKLEDSAMYFCASSDGQGGLSGYTFGSGTRLTVV.

This clone has only a few counts. V and J are TRBV6-1 and TRBJ2-7; D may be TRBD1 (5 bases). The CDR3 runs to 15 residues. Trimming removed 5 bases from V and 0 bases from J, with 14 bases in between. The V gene's germline CDR1 is MNHNS and CDR2 SASEGT. CDR3 residues: CASSPGHTPSYEQYF. The CDR3 DNA reads as TGTGCCAGCAGTCCCGGACATACCCCCTCCTACGAGCAGTACTTC.

This clone ranks as medium-sized. The chain joins TRBV19 to TRBJ1-5, with TRBD1 as a possible D gene (5 bases). The CDR3 contains 15 residues. Germline V CDR1 and CDR2: LNHDA, SQIVND (reference sequence). Trimming cost V 10 bases and J 7 bases, with 23 bases left between them. This chain's CDR3 is CATREVLGRQQPQHF. As DNA, the CDR3 is TGTGCCACCAGGGAGGTTTTAGGGAGACAACAGCCCCAGCATTTT.

A note on this clone: Compared with germline, one end of the junction differs, possibly owing to a read error. V gene TRBV7-2 combines with J gene TRBJ2-3, with TRBD1 matching 7 bases. CDR3 length equals 12 residues. Germline loops: CDR1 SGHTA, CDR2 FQGNSA. CDR3 amino acids: CAISYHRGTHYF. CDR3 sequence (DNA): TGTGCCATCAGCTACCACAGGGGTACGCATTATTTT.

This clone has a handful of counts. The chain couples TRBV6-2 or TRBV6-3 to TRBJ2-7; TRBD1 matches at 8 bases. V was clipped by 6 bases and J by 6 bases; unmatched bases: 10. Germline V gene lookup returns CDR1 MNHEY and CDR2 SVGEGT. The CDR3 contains 14 residues. CDR3 in DNA: TGTGCCAGCAGCGCCCGTGGGACAGGATTCGAGCAGTACTTC. It codes for CASSARGTGFEQYF.

This clone was found many times. The chain combines TRBV7-6 with TRBJ1-3, with D perhaps TRBD1 (6 bases). Per germline, CDR1 SGHVS and CDR2 FNYEAQ. CDR3 length equals 16 residues. V was pared by 5 bases and J by 0 bases, with 14 bases between. CDR3 nucleotide sequence: TGTGCCAGCAGCGAGTGGACAGACATCTCTGGAAACACCATATATTTT. Translated: CASSEWTDISGNTIYF. Complete variable domain (other parts from reference TRBV7-6 and TRBJ1-3): GAGVSQSPRYKVTKRGQDVALRCDPISGHVSLYWYRQALGQGPEFLTYFNYEAQQDKSGLPNDRFSAERPEGSISTLTIQRTEQRDSAMYRCASSEWTDISGNTIYFGEGSWLTVV.

This clone was seen ten or more times. V gene TRBV4-2 combines with J gene TRBJ2-7; possibly TRBD2 for D (7 bases). Trimming shortened V by 1 base and J by 5 bases, and 18 bases separated the two germline ends. This CDR3 is built from 16 residues. The germline CDR1 and CDR2 sequences are LGHNA and YNFKEQ. This chain's CDR3 is CASSQVGGGSRNEQYF. The CDR3, as DNA: TGTGCCAGCAGCCAAGTCGGGGGCGGGAGTCGGAACGAGCAGTACTTC.

This clone was counted at least ten times. This rearrangement joins TRBV6-2 or TRBV6-3 to TRBJ2-3, with TRBD2 identical over 14 bases. With V trimmed by 8 bases and J by 6 bases, 7 bases remained unmatched. CDR1 and CDR2 from the germline V gene are MNHEY and SVGEGT. The CDR3 has 15 residues. CDR3 nucleotide sequence: TGTGCCAGCGGCCCGAGACTAGCGGGAGGGGATACGCAGTATTTT. It is translated as CASGPRLAGGDTQYF.

Ten or more counts support this clone. The V call is TRBV6-6, the J call TRBJ2-7, with D possibly TRBD2 on 7 matching bases. The V end was cut by 5 bases, the J end by 2 bases, with 31 bases between. CDR3 size: 20 residues. Germline CDR1 is MNHNY and CDR2 is SVGAGI (reference sequence). CDR3 bases: TGTGCCAGCAGTACCCCTGGTCGGGGGGCGCGACTTCAACCCACCTACGAGCAGTACTTC. Translation: CASSTPGRGARLQPTYEQYF.

The gene calls are TRBV7-2 and TRBJ2-7, with a weak D call TRBD1 (6 bases). The CDR3 covers 15 residues. The V gene's germline CDR1 is SGHTA and CDR2 FQGNSA. The ends were cut back, 1 base at V and 1 base at J, with 11 bases in the middle. As DNA, the CDR3 is TGTGCCAGCAGCTTAGGGGGGCCGGTTTCCTACGAGCAGTACTTC. As protein: CASSLGGPVSYEQYF.

This clone was observed a handful of times. This chain uses TRBV6-1 with TRBJ2-7; D is undetermined. Per germline, CDR1 MNHNS and CDR2 SASEGT. Trimming removed 0 bases at V and 1 base at J, with 10 bases between. The CDR3 is 15 residues long. The CDR3 nucleotides are TGTGCCAGCAGTGAAGCGCCAGGTGGGTCCTACGAGCAGTACTTC. Protein sequence: CASSEAPGGSYEQYF.

There are many counts of this clone. V gene TRBV19 combines with J gene TRBJ1-5; D remains ambiguous. Between the trimmed V and J ends, which lost 5 bases and 7 bases, there was a span of 12 bases. Germline assignment: CDR1 LNHDA and CDR2 SQIVND (reference sequence). The CDR3 extends over 13 amino acids. The CDR3: CASSLQTHQPQHF. CDR3 bases: TGTGCCAGTAGTCTCCAGACCCACCAGCCCCAGCATTTT.

This clone came up many times. The chain employs TRBV9 and TRBJ2-3, with TRBD1 matching 8 bases. The CDR3 sequence is 13 residues long. CDR1 is SGDLS, CDR2 YYNGEE, per germline. V dropped 3 bases and J dropped 5; count of bases not matched to a gene: 2. The CDR3 DNA reads as TGTGCCAGCAGCGAACAGGGGGGAGATACGCAGTATTTT. Protein: CASSEQGGDTQYF.

This clone was counted at least ten times. The chain combines TRBV5-4 with TRBJ1-3; no definite D call. The CDR3 runs to 16 residues. V lost 0 bases to trimming and J lost 7 bases, with 17 bases between them. CDR1 SGHNT and CDR2 YYREEE come from the germline V gene (reference sequence). The CDR3 bases are TGTGCCAGCAGCTTGGGCACGAGCCCGTTAGGGAACACCATATATTTT. It translates to CASSLGTSPLGNTIYF.

This clone is termed medium-sized (0.01 to 0.1%). V and J are TRBV28 and TRBJ2-7; D may be TRBD2 (5 bases). Trimming cost V 3 bases and J 1 base, with 13 bases left between them. The germline gives CDR1 MDHEN, CDR2 SYDVKM. The CDR3 has 15 amino acids. CDR3 protein: CASSFPFRGSYEQYF. CDR3 sequence (DNA): TGTGCCAGCAGTTTTCCATTTCGGGGATCCTACGAGCAGTACTTC.

In its sample, this clone was seen many times. The junction does not match germline at one end; this may be a read error. V is TRBV3-1 and J is TRBJ1-2; D call uncertain. The CDR3 runs 14 residues. Germline values: CDR1 LGHDT, CDR2 YNNKEL (reference sequence). The CDR3 sequence is CASSKDVGEGGYTF. The CDR3 DNA reads TGTGCCAGCAGCAAAGACGTGGGTGAGGGCGGCTACACCTTC.

The chain joins TRBV28 to TRBJ1-6; a possible D gene is TRBD1 (5 bases). Germline CDR1 MDHEN, CDR2 SYDVKM. Trimming left V 3 bases short and J 11 bases short, with 14 bases between. The CDR3 is made up of 14 amino acids. CDR3: CASSFTGGGTPLHF. CDR3 DNA: TGTGCCAGCAGTTTTACCGGGGGGGGGACACCCCTCCACTTT.